These 11 T cell receptor beta chains were all obtained from the same sample, sequenced in a study of blood T cell repertoires in COVID-19. Clones were read by immunoSEQ multiplex PCR, and TCRdb kept only the in-frame ones, dropping some. The table shows some 30,000 clones, with roughly 80% occurring only once. Sequenced material: peripheral blood. All receptors come from an elderly man with active COVID-19.

This sequence joins TRBV5-1 and TRBJ2-3; the match to TRBD1 covers 7 bases. Per germline, CDR1 SGHRS and CDR2 YFSETQ. V lost 3 bases and J lost 1; bases outside the gene matches: 8. The CDR3 spans 16 residues. The CDR3 nucleotides are TGCGCCAGCAGCTGGCGAGGGGGCCCTGGCACAGATACGCAGTATTTT. As protein: CASSWRGGPGTDTQYF.

In DNA, the CDR3 is TGTGCCAGCAGTTCGACCGGGACAGGGATTCGCGAGCAGTACTTC. Protein: CASSSTGTGIREQYF. The V and J genes are TRBV5-5 and TRBJ2-7; 9 bases line up with TRBD1. Germline CDR1 is SGHKS and CDR2 is YYEKEE (reference sequence). J was trimmed by 6 bases and V by 5 bases; bases with no gene match: 12. This CDR3 contains 15 residues.

In this sample, this clone turned up a few times. The V and J genes are TRBV7-8 and TRBJ1-5; D is ambiguous. Germline-derived CDR1 and CDR2 are SGHVS and FQNEAQ. Between the trimmed V and J ends, which lost 3 bases and 4 bases, there was a span of 7 bases. CDR3 length equals 13 residues. The CDR3 protein is CASSLTPNQPQHF. In DNA, the CDR3 is TGTGCCAGCAGCTTGACACCAAATCAGCCCCAGCATTTT.

The gene calls are TRBV5-1 and TRBJ1-1, with 7 bases matching TRBD1. Per germline, CDR1 SGHRS and CDR2 YFSETQ. V lost 2 bases to trimming and J lost 4 bases; unmatched junction nucleotides: 17. This CDR3 contains 18 residues. Here the CDR3 reads CASSFSPHQEGGFTEAFF. In nucleotides, the CDR3 is TGCGCCAGCAGCTTCTCTCCCCACCAAGAAGGGGGCTTCACTGAAGCTTTCTTT. The variable domain in full, completed from reference TRBV5-1 and TRBJ1-1, reads KAGVTQTPRYLIKTRGQQVTLSCSPISGHRSVSWYQQTPGQGLQFLFEYFSETQRNKGNFPGRFSGRQFSNSRSEMNVSTLELGDSALYLCASSFSPHQEGGFTEAFFGQGTRLTVV.

The gene calls are TRBV29-1 and TRBJ2-3; D is uncertain. The CDR3 consists of 12 residues. Germline CDR1 reads SQVTM; CDR2 reads ANQGSEA. V shed 4 bases and J shed 1 base, with 6 bases lying between them. In DNA form, the CDR3 reads TGCAGCGTTGGTCTCGGCACAGATACGCAGTATTTT. Translated, it gives CSVGLGTDTQYF.

This chain links TRBV2 with TRBJ1-6; D uncertain. The V end lost 3 bases, the J end lost 7 bases, and 10 bases lay between the germline ends. Germline V gives CDR1 SNHLY, CDR2 FYNNEI. This CDR3 is 14 amino acids long. The CDR3 coding sequence is TGTGCCAGCAGTGACTGGGTGACAAATTCACCCCTCCACTTT. Protein product: CASSDWVTNSPLHF.

The chain is built from TRBV3-1 (or the pseudogene TRBV3-2) and TRBJ1-6; D not certain. Germline-derived CDR1 and CDR2 are LGHDT and YNNKEL (reference sequence). This CDR3 is built from 12 residues. V shed 0 bases and J shed 10 bases, with 4 bases lying between them. The CDR3 region is CASSQDPSPLHF. CDR3 DNA sequence: TGTGCCAGCAGCCAAGATCCATCACCCCTCCACTTT.

The V and J genes are TRBV5-1 and TRBJ2-2; no clear D. The CDR3 totals 13 residues. Germline V gives CDR1 SGHRS, CDR2 YFSETQ. V was pared by 2 bases and J by 4 bases, with 6 bases between. The CDR3 protein is CASSFQITGELFF. CDR3 bases: TGCGCCAGCAGCTTTCAGATCACCGGGGAGCTGTTTTTT.

The chain couples TRBV7-9 to TRBJ2-3; 7 bases fit TRBD1. V trimming: 5 bases; J trimming: 1 base; junction bases outside the gene matches: 9. The CDR3 consists of 16 residues. Germline V lookup: CDR1 SEHNR, CDR2 FQNEAQ (reference sequence). CDR3 in amino acids: CASSPHSGQRTDTQYF. The CDR3 nucleotides are TGTGCCAGCAGCCCCCATTCGGGACAGCGCACAGATACGCAGTATTTT. Variable domain in full (rest from reference TRBV7-9 and TRBJ2-3): DTGVSQNPRHKITKRGQNVTFRCDPISEHNRLYWYRQTLGQGPEFLTYFQNEAQLEKSRLLSDRFSAERPKGSFSTLEIQRTEQGDSAMYLCASSPHSGQRTDTQYFGPGTRLTVL.

The chain joins TRBV7-8 to TRBJ2-4, with 14 nucleotides matching TRBD2. This CDR3 region has 17 residues. CDR1 and CDR2 (germline): SGHVS, FQNEAQ. Losses at the gene ends were 5 bases for V and 5 bases for J; bases not matched to a gene: 8. DNA of the CDR3: TGTGCCAGCAGCGAAAGACTAGCGGGGGGGGCCCAAAACATTCAGTACTTC. Protein product: CASSERLAGGAQNIQYF.

This clone was detected only a few times. The genes are TRBV19 and TRBJ1-2; 8 positions match TRBD1. From germline, CDR1 is LNHDA and CDR2 SQIVND (reference sequence). This CDR3 is built from 13 residues. The V segment lost 6 bases and the J segment 7 bases; nucleotides outside the gene matches: 7. In nucleotides, the CDR3 is TGTGCCAGTAGCCCGGGACAGGCTCTTGGCTACACCTTC. This codes for CASSPGQALGYTF.